The present T cell receptor (beta chain) was sequenced within a study of cytomegalovirus exposure and HLA in healthy donors. Study conclusions and caveats: Earlier analysis yielded a pattern in which most TCR beta V segments were productive about 87% or about 30% of the time. Reported performance of the classifier showed diagnosis of cytomegalovirus status with high specificity and sensitivity.

The PCR ran on 60 Vbeta and 13 Jbeta primers. Original methodology: Unique TCR beta chains numbered around 75 million in a later analysis, with around 12 million shared. Produced via immunoSEQ multiplex PCR; TCRdb's table is partial and in-frame only. D and trimming were read from the DNA, whereas the V and J calls and clone size are those reported in that table. The data contain about 150,000 clones, approximately 70% of them seen just once; the ten biggest clones take up roughly 5.4%. About this clone: Antigen specificity is unknown.

The source of this sequence is a woman aged 18-29 years in good health and CMV-seropositive. Sequences were obtained from PBMCs.

In nucleotides, the CDR3 is TGTGCCAGCAGTGAAACGACACCCACCTACGAGCAGTACTTC. Its translation: CASSETTPTYEQYF. The V gene is TRBV6-1, the J gene TRBJ2-7; unclear D gene. Trimming took 2 bases from V and 2 from J, leaving 10 bases between them. The germline CDR1 and CDR2 sequences are MNHNS and SASEGT. This CDR3 has 14 amino acids.